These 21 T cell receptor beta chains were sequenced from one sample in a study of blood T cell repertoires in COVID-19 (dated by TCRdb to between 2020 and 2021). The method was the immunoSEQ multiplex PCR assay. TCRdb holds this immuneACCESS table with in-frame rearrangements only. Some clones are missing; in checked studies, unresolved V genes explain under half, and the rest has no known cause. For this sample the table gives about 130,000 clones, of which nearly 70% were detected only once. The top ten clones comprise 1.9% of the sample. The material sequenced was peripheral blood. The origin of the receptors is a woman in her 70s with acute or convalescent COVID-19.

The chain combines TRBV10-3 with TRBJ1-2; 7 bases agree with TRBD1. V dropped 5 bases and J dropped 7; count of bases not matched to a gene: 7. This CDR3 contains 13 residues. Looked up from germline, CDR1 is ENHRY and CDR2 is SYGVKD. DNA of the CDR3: TGTGCCATCAGTACATCAGGGGGAGGTGGCTACACCTTC. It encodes CAISTSGGGGYTF.

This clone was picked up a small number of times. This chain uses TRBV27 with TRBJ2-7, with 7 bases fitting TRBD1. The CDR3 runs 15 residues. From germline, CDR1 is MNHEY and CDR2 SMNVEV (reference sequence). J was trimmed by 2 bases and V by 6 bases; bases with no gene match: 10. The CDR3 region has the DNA TGTGCCAGCAGACAGGACAGGCGTGTAGCCTACGAGCAGTACTTC. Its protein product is CASRQDRRVAYEQYF.

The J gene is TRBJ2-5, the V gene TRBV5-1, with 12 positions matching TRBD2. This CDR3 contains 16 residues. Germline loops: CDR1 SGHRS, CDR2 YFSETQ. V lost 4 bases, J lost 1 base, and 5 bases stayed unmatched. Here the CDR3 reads CASSEASGRAQETQYF. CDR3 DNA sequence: TGCGCCAGCAGCGAAGCTAGCGGGAGGGCCCAAGAGACCCAGTACTTC.

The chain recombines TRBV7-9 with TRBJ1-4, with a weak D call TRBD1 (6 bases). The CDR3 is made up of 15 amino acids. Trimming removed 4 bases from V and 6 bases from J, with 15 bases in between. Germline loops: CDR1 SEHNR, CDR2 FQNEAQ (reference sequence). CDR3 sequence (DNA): TGTGCCAGCAGCTCCTACAGGGAGGGGTATGAAAAACTGTTTTTT. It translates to CASSSYREGYEKLFF.

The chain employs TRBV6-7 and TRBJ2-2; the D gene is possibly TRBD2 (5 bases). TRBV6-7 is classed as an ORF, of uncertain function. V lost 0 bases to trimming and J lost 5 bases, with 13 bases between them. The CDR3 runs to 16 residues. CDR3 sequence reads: CASSYSNRGPTGELFF. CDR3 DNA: TGTGCCAGCAGTTACTCGAACCGAGGGCCAACCGGGGAGCTGTTTTTT.

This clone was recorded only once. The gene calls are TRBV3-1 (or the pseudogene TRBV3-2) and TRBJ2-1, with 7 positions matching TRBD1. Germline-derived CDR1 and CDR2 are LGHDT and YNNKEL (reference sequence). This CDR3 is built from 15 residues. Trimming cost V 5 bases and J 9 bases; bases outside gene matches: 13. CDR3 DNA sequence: TGTGCCAGCAGCTTCCCGGGACAGTCAGTTCGTGAGCAGTTCTTC. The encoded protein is CASSFPGQSVREQFF.

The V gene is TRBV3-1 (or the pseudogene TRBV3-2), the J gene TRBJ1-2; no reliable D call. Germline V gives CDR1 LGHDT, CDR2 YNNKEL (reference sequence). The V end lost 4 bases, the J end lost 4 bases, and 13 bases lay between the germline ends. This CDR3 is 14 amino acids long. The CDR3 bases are TGTGCCAGCAGCCCAACACAGAATAGCTATGGCTACACCTTC. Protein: CASSPTQNSYGYTF.

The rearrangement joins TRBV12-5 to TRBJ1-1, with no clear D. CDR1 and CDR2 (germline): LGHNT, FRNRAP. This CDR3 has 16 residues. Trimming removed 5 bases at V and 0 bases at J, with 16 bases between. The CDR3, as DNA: TGTGCTAGTGGTAGTGAAGACATGGAAATGAACACTGAAGCTTTCTTT. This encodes CASGSEDMEMNTEAFF.

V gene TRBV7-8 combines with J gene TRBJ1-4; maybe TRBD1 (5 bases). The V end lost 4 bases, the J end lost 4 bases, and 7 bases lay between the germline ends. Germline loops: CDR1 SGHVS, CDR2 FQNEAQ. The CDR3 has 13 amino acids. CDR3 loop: CASSSDSNEKLFF. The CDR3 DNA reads TGTGCCAGCAGCTCCGACAGTAATGAAAAACTGTTTTTT.

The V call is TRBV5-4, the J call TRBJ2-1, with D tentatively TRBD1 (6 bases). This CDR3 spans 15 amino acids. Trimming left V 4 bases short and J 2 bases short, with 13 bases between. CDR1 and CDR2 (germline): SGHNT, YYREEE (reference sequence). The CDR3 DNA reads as TGTGCCAGCAGCGGGCGCAGGGGAACCTACAATGAGCAGTTCTTC. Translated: CASSGRRGTYNEQFF.

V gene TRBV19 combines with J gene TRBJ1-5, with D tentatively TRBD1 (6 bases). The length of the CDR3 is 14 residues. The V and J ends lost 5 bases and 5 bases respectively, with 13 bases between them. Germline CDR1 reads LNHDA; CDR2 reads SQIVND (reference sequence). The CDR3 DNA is TGTGCCAGTAGTTTCCCGGGACATCATCAGCCCCAGCATTTT. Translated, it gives CASSFPGHHQPQHF. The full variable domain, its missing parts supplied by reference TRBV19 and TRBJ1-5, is DGGITQSPKYLFRKEGQNVTLSCEQNLNHDAMYWYRQDPGQGLRLIYYSQIVNDFQKGDIAEGYSVSREKKESFPLTVTSAQKNPTAFYLCASSFPGHHQPQHFGDGTRLSIL.

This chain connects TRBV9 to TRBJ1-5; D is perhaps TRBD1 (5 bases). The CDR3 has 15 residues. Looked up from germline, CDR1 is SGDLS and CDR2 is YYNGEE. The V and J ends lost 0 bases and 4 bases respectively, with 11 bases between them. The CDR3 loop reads CASSVVFKGNQPQHF. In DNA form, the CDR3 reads TGTGCCAGCAGCGTAGTATTCAAGGGGAATCAGCCCCAGCATTTT.

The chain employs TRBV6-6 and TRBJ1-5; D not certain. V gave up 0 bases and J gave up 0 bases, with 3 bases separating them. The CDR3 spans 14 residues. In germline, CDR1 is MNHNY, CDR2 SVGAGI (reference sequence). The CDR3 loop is CASSYSNSNQPQHF. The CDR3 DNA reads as TGTGCCAGCAGTTACTCTAATAGCAATCAGCCCCAGCATTTT.

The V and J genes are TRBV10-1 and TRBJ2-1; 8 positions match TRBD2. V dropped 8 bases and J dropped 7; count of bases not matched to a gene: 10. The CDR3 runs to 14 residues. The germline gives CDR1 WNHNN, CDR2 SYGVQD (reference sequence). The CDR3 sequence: CASGTAGDGNEQFF. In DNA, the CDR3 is TGCGCCAGCGGAACAGCGGGAGACGGGAATGAGCAGTTCTTC.

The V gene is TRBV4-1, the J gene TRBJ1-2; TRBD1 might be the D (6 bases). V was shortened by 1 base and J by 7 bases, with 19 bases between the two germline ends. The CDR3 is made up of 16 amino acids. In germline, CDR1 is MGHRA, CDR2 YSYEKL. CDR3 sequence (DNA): TGCGCCAGCAGCCAAGCCAATCTTGTGGGGGCAAGTGGCTACACCTTC. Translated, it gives CASSQANLVGASGYTF.

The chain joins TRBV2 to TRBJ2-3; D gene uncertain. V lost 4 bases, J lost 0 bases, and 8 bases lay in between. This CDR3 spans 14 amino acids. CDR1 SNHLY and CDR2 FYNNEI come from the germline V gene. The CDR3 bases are TGTGCCAGCAGTGCAGACGGGAGCACAGATACGCAGTATTTT. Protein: CASSADGSTDTQYF.

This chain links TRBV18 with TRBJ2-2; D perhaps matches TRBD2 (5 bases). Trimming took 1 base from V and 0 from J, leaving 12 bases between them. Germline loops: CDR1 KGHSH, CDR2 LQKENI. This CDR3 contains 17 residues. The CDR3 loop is CASSPRGRPPNTGELFF. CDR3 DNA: TGTGCCAGCTCACCACGAGGGCGGCCCCCGAACACCGGGGAGCTGTTTTTT.

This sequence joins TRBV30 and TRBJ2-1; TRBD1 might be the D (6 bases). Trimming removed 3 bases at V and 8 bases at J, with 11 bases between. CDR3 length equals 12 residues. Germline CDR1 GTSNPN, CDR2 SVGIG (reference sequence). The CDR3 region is CAWSRQVDEQFF. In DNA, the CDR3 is TGTGCCTGGAGCCGACAGGTGGATGAGCAGTTCTTC.

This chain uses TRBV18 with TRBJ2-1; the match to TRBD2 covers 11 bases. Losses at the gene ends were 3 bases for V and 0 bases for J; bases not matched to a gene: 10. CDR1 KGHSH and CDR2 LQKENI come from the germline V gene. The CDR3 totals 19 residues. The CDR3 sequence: CASSPRRLAGLSSYNEQFF. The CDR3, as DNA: TGTGCCAGCTCACCGCGGAGACTAGCGGGACTGAGCTCCTACAATGAGCAGTTCTTC.

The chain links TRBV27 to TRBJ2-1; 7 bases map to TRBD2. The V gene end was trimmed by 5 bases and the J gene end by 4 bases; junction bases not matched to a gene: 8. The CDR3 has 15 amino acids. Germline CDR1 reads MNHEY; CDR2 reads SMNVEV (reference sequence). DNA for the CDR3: TGTGCCAGCAGTCGGGCGGGAGAGAGGTACAATGAGCAGTTCTTC. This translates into CASSRAGERYNEQFF.

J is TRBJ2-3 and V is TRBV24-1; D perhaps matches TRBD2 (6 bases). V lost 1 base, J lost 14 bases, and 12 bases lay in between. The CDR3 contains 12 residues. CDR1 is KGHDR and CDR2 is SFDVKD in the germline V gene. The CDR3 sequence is CATSDFSGRGYF. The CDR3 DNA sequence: TGTGCCACCAGTGATTTTAGCGGTAGAGGGTATTTT.